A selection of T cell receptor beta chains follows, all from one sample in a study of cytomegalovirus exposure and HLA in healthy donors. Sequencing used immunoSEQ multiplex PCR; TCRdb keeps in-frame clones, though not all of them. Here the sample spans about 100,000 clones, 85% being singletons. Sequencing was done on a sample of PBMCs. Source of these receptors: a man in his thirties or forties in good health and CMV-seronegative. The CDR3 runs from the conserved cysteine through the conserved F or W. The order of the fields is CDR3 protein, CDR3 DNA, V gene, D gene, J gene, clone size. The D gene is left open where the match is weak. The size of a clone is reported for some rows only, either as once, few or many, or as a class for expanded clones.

CDR3: CASGVKGDRQPQHF
DNA: TGTGCCAGTGGCGTGAAGGGGGATAGGCAGCCCCAGCATTTT
V: TRBV19
D: NA
J: TRBJ1-5
size: NA

CDR3: CASSQAASLSSSYEQYF
DNA: TGCGCCAGCAGCCAAGCCGCCTCACTTTCTAGCTCCTACGAGCAGTACTTC
V: TRBV4-1
D: NA
J: TRBJ2-7
size: NA

CDR3: CASTMFSGNTIYF
DNA: TGTGCCAGCACAATGTTCTCTGGAAACACCATATATTTT
V: TRBV5-6
D: NA
J: TRBJ1-3
size: few

CDR3: CASSSTGRHEQYF
DNA: TGTGCCAGCAGCTCGACAGGGAGGCACGAGCAGTACTTC
V: TRBV7-9
D: NA
J: TRBJ2-7
size: NA

CDR3: CASSYRGGSEKLFF
DNA: TGTGCCAGCAGTTACAGAGGGGGCAGTGAAAAACTGTTTTTT
V: TRBV6-6
D: TRBD1
J: TRBJ1-4
size: NA

CDR3: CASSELFTRKSAGHSNQPQHF
DNA: TGTGCCAGCAGTGAATTATTTACGCGGAAATCGGCCGGACATAGCAATCAGCCCCAGCATTTT
V: TRBV6-1
D: NA
J: TRBJ1-5
size: NA

CDR3: CASSENTVAEFF
DNA: TGTGCCAGCAGTGAAAATACCGTCGCGGAGTTCTTC
V: TRBV2
D: NA
J: TRBJ2-1
size: NA

CDR3: CASSPDSILTSYEQYF
DNA: TGTGCCAGCAGCCCTGACAGTATTCTTACCTCCTACGAGCAGTACTTC
V: TRBV5-4
D: NA
J: TRBJ2-7
size: NA

CDR3: CASSYRDRYNEQFF
DNA: TGTGCCAGCAGTTACAGGGACAGATACAATGAGCAGTTCTTC
V: TRBV6-6
D: TRBD1
J: TRBJ2-1
size: few

CDR3: CASSEASWNRFNEKLFF
DNA: TGTGCCAGCAGTGAAGCATCTTGGAACAGGTTTAATGAAAAACTGTTTTTT
V: TRBV25-1
D: NA
J: TRBJ1-4
size: NA

CDR3: CASSPGVSGANVLTF
DNA: TGTGCCAGCAGCCCAGGGGTCTCTGGGGCCAACGTCCTGACTTTC
V: TRBV11-3
D: NA
J: TRBJ2-6
size: NA

CDR3: CASSSGTSGGASNEQFF
DNA: TGTGCCAGCAGCAGCGGGACTAGCGGGGGGGCCTCGAATGAGCAGTTCTTC
V: TRBV5-4
D: TRBD2
J: TRBJ2-1
size: once

CDR3: CASSPPASLPYEQYF
DNA: TGTGCCAGCAGCCCCCCGGCTAGCTTACCCTACGAGCAGTACTTC
V: TRBV27
D: NA
J: TRBJ2-7
size: NA

CDR3: CASSPQGSPSEKLFF
DNA: TGTGCCAGCAGCCCACAGGGATCCCCGAGTGAAAAACTGTTTTTT
V: TRBV9
D: NA
J: TRBJ1-4
size: NA

CDR3: CASSLGQPSSGSTIYF
DNA: TGTGCCAGCAGCTTAGGACAGCCGAGCTCTGGAAGCACCATATATTTT
V: TRBV7-2
D: NA
J: TRBJ1-3
size: NA

CDR3: CASSRSRVYEQYF
DNA: TGTGCCAGCAGCCGATCGAGAGTCTACGAGCAGTACTTC
V: TRBV7-2
D: NA
J: TRBJ2-7
size: NA

CDR3: CASSPRGSQETQYF
DNA: TGTGCCAGCAGCCCCAGAGGGAGTCAAGAGACCCAGTACTTC
V: TRBV7-9
D: NA
J: TRBJ2-5
size: NA

CDR3: CASSYKQSYEQYF
DNA: TGTGCCAGCAGTTACAAACAATCCTACGAGCAGTACTTC
V: TRBV6-6
D: NA
J: TRBJ2-7
size: few

CDR3: CASSLEGLAIYEQYF
DNA: TGCGCCAGCAGCTTGGAAGGACTAGCGATCTACGAGCAGTACTTC
V: TRBV5-1
D: TRBD2
J: TRBJ2-7
size: NA

CDR3: CASSPVDFDQPQHF
DNA: TGTGCCAGCAGCCCGGTTGACTTCGACCAGCCCCAGCATTTT
V: TRBV2
D: NA
J: TRBJ1-5
size: NA

CDR3: CASSHNRTVGPIYGYTF
DNA: TGTGCCAGCAGCCATAACCGGACAGTTGGACCCATATATGGCTACACCTTC
V: TRBV5-8
D: NA
J: TRBJ1-2
size: NA

CDR3: CAISDSGLADNEQFF
DNA: TGTGCCATCAGTGACTCGGGACTAGCGGACAATGAGCAGTTCTTC
V: TRBV10-3
D: TRBD2
J: TRBJ2-1
size: NA

CDR3: CASSFREQPQHF
DNA: TGTGCCAGCAGCTTCAGGGAACAGCCCCAGCATTTT
V: TRBV7-9
D: NA
J: TRBJ1-5
size: NA

CDR3: CASSLLHEQFF
DNA: TGTGCCAGCAGCTTACTTCATGAGCAGTTCTTC
V: TRBV5-6
D: NA
J: TRBJ2-1
size: NA

CDR3: CASSTGQGFPDTQYF
DNA: TGCGCCAGCAGCACGGGACAGGGGTTCCCAGATACGCAGTATTTT
V: TRBV4-1
D: TRBD1
J: TRBJ2-3
size: NA

CDR3: CASSEPGYYEQYF
DNA: TGTGCCAGCAGTGAACCGGGGTACTACGAGCAGTACTTC
V: TRBV6-1
D: NA
J: TRBJ2-7
size: NA

CDR3: CAIKAGGPPDTQYF
DNA: TGTGCCATCAAAGCGGGGGGACCACCAGATACGCAGTATTTT
V: TRBV27
D: TRBD2
J: TRBJ2-3
size: NA

CDR3: CASSEATSRFLDTQYF
DNA: TGTGCCAGCAGTGAAGCGACTAGTCGGTTTTTGGATACGCAGTATTTT
V: TRBV6-1
D: NA
J: TRBJ2-3
size: NA

CDR3: CASSPDRGLSHGYTF
DNA: TGTGCCAGCAGCCCTGACAGGGGGCTTTCTCACGGCTACACCTTC
V: TRBV7-2
D: TRBD1
J: TRBJ1-2
size: NA

CDR3: CASSLPRGLAGAGDAEQFF
DNA: TGCGCCAGCAGCTTGCCACGGGGACTAGCGGGGGCCGGGGACGCTGAGCAGTTCTTC
V: TRBV5-1
D: TRBD2
J: TRBJ2-1
size: NA

CDR3: CAWSVGHTGANVLTF
DNA: TGTGCCTGGAGTGTAGGACATACCGGGGCCAACGTCCTGACTTTC
V: TRBV30
D: NA
J: TRBJ2-6
size: NA

CDR3: CASSLVGTSGRRGYYEQYF
DNA: TGTGCCAGCAGCTTAGTTGGGACTAGCGGGAGGCGGGGATACTACGAGCAGTACTTC
V: TRBV7-2
D: TRBD2
J: TRBJ2-7
size: NA

CDR3: CASSEARNSPLHF
DNA: TGTGCCAGCAGTGAAGCCAGAAATTCACCCCTCCACTTT
V: TRBV2
D: NA
J: TRBJ1-6
size: NA

CDR3: CASSPTGTNTEAFF
DNA: TGTGCCAGCAGCCCCACCGGGACAAACACTGAAGCTTTCTTT
V: TRBV7-2
D: NA
J: TRBJ1-1
size: NA

CDR3: CASSLAVGGTGGETQYF
DNA: TGTGCCAGCAGCTTAGCGGTTGGAGGGACCGGGGGGGAGACCCAGTACTTC
V: TRBV7-2
D: TRBD2
J: TRBJ2-5
size: NA

CDR3: CASRTLDSNEKLFF
DNA: TGTGCCAGCAGGACCTTAGACTCAAATGAAAAACTGTTTTTT
V: TRBV6-5
D: NA
J: TRBJ1-4
size: NA

CDR3: CASSRPRREGGRETQYF
DNA: TGTGCCAGCAGCCGTCCTCGGCGGGAGGGGGGTCGGGAGACCCAGTACTTC
V: TRBV7-2
D: TRBD2
J: TRBJ2-5
size: NA

CDR3: CAISESPDAGGNTIYF
DNA: TGTGCCATCAGTGAGTCGCCCGACGCGGGAGGAAACACCATATATTTT
V: TRBV10-3
D: NA
J: TRBJ1-3
size: NA

CDR3: CASSLAAPWDILNTEAFF
DNA: TGCGCCAGCAGCTTGGCCGCCCCTTGGGACATCTTGAACACTGAAGCTTTCTTT
V: TRBV5-1
D: NA
J: TRBJ1-1
size: NA

CDR3: CASSLGGVNTEAFF
DNA: TGTGCCAGCAGTTTAGGGGGCGTGAACACTGAAGCTTTCTTT
V: TRBV27
D: NA
J: TRBJ1-1
size: NA

CDR3: CASSRLYGQGAAGELFF
DNA: TGTGCCAGCAGCCGACTATACGGACAGGGGGCGGCCGGGGAGCTGTTTTTT
V: TRBV5-4
D: TRBD1
J: TRBJ2-2
size: few

CDR3: CASSLKGAFEAFF
DNA: TGTGCCAGCAGCCTGAAGGGGGCTTTTGAAGCTTTCTTT
V: TRBV7-9
D: TRBD1
J: TRBJ1-1
size: NA

CDR3: CASIRTTGGNEQYF
DNA: TGTGCCAGCATCAGAACCACAGGGGGCAACGAGCAGTACTTC
V: TRBV2
D: TRBD1
J: TRBJ2-7
size: NA

CDR3: CASSSYVDTQYF
DNA: TGTGCCAGCAGCTCCTACGTTGATACGCAGTATTTT
V: TRBV7-9
D: NA
J: TRBJ2-3
size: few